The present entry profiles one T cell receptor (beta chain) with its context. Its antigen is currently unknown. The data were obtained in a study of shared clonotypes between healthy human individuals. Whole-study results and caveats: Memory subsets generally showed lower estimated richness than naive subsets.

The germline V gene has CDR1 MNHEY and CDR2 SVGAGI. V lost 6 bases, J lost 3 bases, and 15 bases lay in between. CDR3 size: 15 residues. DNA at roughly 0.2 ug, about 30,000 T cell genomes, went into sorted-subset replicate PCRs. The data were produced by immunoSEQ multiplex PCR, yet TCRdb's version contains in-frame clones alone and is incomplete. The table records over 400,000 clones, around 95% of them present only once. Sequencing input: naive CD4+ T cells sorted from blood. The subset was: CD45RA+ positively selected. This TCR was sampled from a woman aged 25 to 39 in good health. The rearrangement links TRBV6-5 to TRBJ2-1, with D perhaps TRBD2 (5 bases). CDR3: CASSPDYIGYNEQFF. Here the CDR3 DNA reads TGTGCCAGCAGCCCCGACTATATTGGCTACAATGAGCAGTTCTTC.